These 23 T cell receptor beta chains share one sample of origin, sequenced in a study of T cells in Graves' hyperthyroidism and ophthalmopathy. Amplification of TCR beta CDR3 regions used RNA as the template. RT-PCR in the first round (using the HTBI primer set) targeted the TCR CDR3. Each CDR3 protein gets one entry after TCRdb re-called the multiplex PCR reads with MiXCR. The data hold 400,000 to 550,000 distinct CDR3 sequences, with roughly 25% observed a single time. Sequenced input: blood. The receptors derive from a woman aged 25-40 years with Graves' ophthalmopathy.

The chain uses TRBV20-1 and TRBJ2-7, with 15 bases lining up with TRBD2. The CDR3 consists of 19 residues. CDR1 and CDR2 (germline): DFQATT, SNEGSKA (reference sequence). The junction had 14 bases not matched to a gene; V was cut back by 3 bases and J by 2 bases. CDR3: CSARITGTSGGSFPYEQYF. The CDR3 DNA is TGCAGTGCTAGGATAACCGGGACTAGCGGGGGGAGTTTTCCCTACGAGCAGTACTTC.

The chain links TRBV28 to TRBJ1-1; D perhaps matches TRBD1 (5 bases). CDR3 length equals 16 residues. V was shortened by 6 bases and J by 4 bases, with 21 bases between the two germline ends. Germline V CDR1 and CDR2: MDHEN, SYDVKM. The CDR3 sequence is CASRSRFGGGGTEAFF. The CDR3, as DNA: TGTGCCAGCAGGTCCCGTTTCGGGGGTGGGGGCACTGAAGCTTTCTTT.

This clonotype was seen only a few times. The V call is TRBV11-2, the J call TRBJ2-5; unclear D gene. Trimming shortened V by 0 bases and J by 10 bases, and 9 bases separated the two germline ends. This CDR3 spans 12 amino acids. Germline loops: CDR1 SGHAT, CDR2 FQNNGV. The CDR3 region is CASSLDSSLQYF. CDR3 DNA: TGTGCCAGCAGCTTAGATAGTAGCCTCCAGTACTTC.

J is TRBJ2-2 and V is TRBV6-2 or TRBV6-3; D might be TRBD1 (5 bases). From germline, CDR1 is MNHEY and CDR2 SVGEGT. Trimming stripped 8 bases from V and 3 bases from J, with 10 bases between. CDR3 size: 13 residues. The CDR3 coding sequence is TGTGCCAGCTGGGGCGGAGACACCGGGGAGCTGTTTTTT. The encoded protein is CASWGGDTGELFF.

This clonotype occurred a few times. The chain joins TRBV6-2 or TRBV6-3 to TRBJ2-7; 10 positions agree with TRBD1. Unmatched junction bases numbered 8, after V lost 6 bases and J lost 3 bases. The CDR3 consists of 15 residues. Per the germline V gene, CDR1 is MNHEY and CDR2 is SVGEGT. The CDR3 sequence: CASRTGTGEIYEQYF. The CDR3 coding sequence is TGTGCCAGCAGGACCGGGACAGGGGAGATCTACGAGCAGTACTTC.

This clonotype was counted at least ten times. The chain is built from TRBV6-1 and TRBJ2-7; 7 positions match TRBD2. The CDR3 has 14 amino acids. CDR1 and CDR2 from the germline V gene are MNHNS and SASEGT. V lost 6 bases and J lost 3; bases outside the gene matches: 8. CDR3 in amino acids: CASSRGRGVYEQYF. The DNA of the CDR3 is TGTGCCAGCAGCCGGGGACGGGGGGTCTACGAGCAGTACTTC.

With respect to this clonotype: A single base separates this from a much larger clone, so it may be a read error. The chain employs TRBV19 and TRBJ1-2, with D possibly being TRBD1 (5 bases). Germline V gene lookup returns CDR1 LNHDA and CDR2 SQIVND (reference sequence). This CDR3 has 16 residues. DNA of the CDR3: TGTGTCAGTAAGGAGGTCTCCGCAGGGAGAATTCGCGGCTACACCTTC. Translated: CVSKEVSAGRIRGYTF.

This clonotype has just a few counts. This chain uses TRBV5-1 with TRBJ2-7; TRBD2 matches at 8 bases. Losses at the gene ends were 5 bases for V and 1 base for J; bases not matched to a gene: 5. CDR1 and CDR2 (germline): SGHRS, YFSETQ. CDR3 size: 14 residues. CDR3 nucleotide sequence: TGCGCCAGCAGGGTAGCGGGAACTTCCTACGAGCAGTACTTC. Its translation is CASRVAGTSYEQYF.

The chain recombines TRBV29-1 with TRBJ2-2; a weak D match, TRBD2 (5 bases). The V end lost 7 bases, the J end lost 7 bases, and 13 bases lay between the germline ends. Germline V gene data show CDR1 as SQVTM and CDR2 as ANQGSEA. This CDR3 contains 12 residues. The CDR3 sequence: CSGTSQRGELFF. The CDR3 bases are TGCAGCGGAACTAGTCAACGCGGGGAGCTGTTTTTT.

The gene calls are TRBV12-3 or TRBV12-4 and TRBJ2-5; D is undetermined. This CDR3 contains 13 residues. Trimming shortened V by 4 bases and J by 5 bases, and 11 bases separated the two germline ends. CDR3 in DNA: TGTGCCAGCAGTTCCCCGGCCGGGGAGACCCAGTACTTC. It codes for CASSSPAGETQYF.

The sample holds a few counts of this clonotype. A much larger clonotype is one base distant, so this may be a read error. The chain combines TRBV6-1 with TRBJ2-7, with 9 bases identical to TRBD2. This CDR3 comprises 15 residues. Germline CDR1 is MNHNS and CDR2 is SASEGT. In DNA, the CDR3 is TGTGCCAGCAGTCTAGCGGGGAGGGGTTCCTACAAGCAGTACTTC. Translated: CASSLAGRGSYKQYF.

This clonotype was seen ten or more times. The rearrangement joins TRBV30 to TRBJ1-1, with a tentative D call TRBD1 (6 bases). V was shortened by 4 bases and J by 6 bases, with 15 bases between the two germline ends. This CDR3 is built from 13 residues. Germline loops: CDR1 GTSNPN, CDR2 SVGIG (reference sequence). CDR3 in DNA: TGTGCCTGGATCACAGGGAGTCGGGCTGAAGCTTTCTTT. The encoded protein is CAWITGSRAEAFF.

This clonotype was found many times. The genes are TRBV7-9 and TRBJ1-3; D is ambiguous. V shed 5 bases and J shed 6 bases, with 5 bases lying between them. CDR1 SEHNR and CDR2 FQNEAQ come from the germline V gene (reference sequence). This CDR3 spans 11 amino acids. CDR3 sequence: CASSLQNTIYF. In nucleotides, the CDR3 is TGTGCCAGCAGCCTCCAAAACACCATATATTTT.

In this sample, this clonotype turned up many times. The genes are TRBV12-3 or TRBV12-4 and TRBJ1-3; D may be TRBD1 (6 bases). V lost 6 bases and J 0 bases, leaving 9 bases between the germline ends. The CDR3 has 14 amino acids. As DNA, the CDR3 is TGTGCCAGCAGAGGGGACAACTCTGGAAACACCATATATTTT. Protein product: CASRGDNSGNTIYF.

Turning to this clonotype: One base away lies a much larger clone, so this may be a sequencing read error. The chain has TRBV7-9 and TRBJ2-7; D remains unclear. CDR1 is SEHNR, CDR2 FQNEAQ, per germline (reference sequence). The CDR3 contains 13 residues. The CDR3 region has the DNA TGTGCCAGCAGCCATGGTAGCTCCTACGAGCAGTGCTTC. This codes for CASSHGSSYEQCF.

This clonotype was detected many times. The rearrangement links TRBV29-1 to TRBJ2-7, with a weak D call TRBD1 (6 bases). Germline-derived CDR1 and CDR2 are SQVTM and ANQGSEA. Deletions cut 7 bases from V and 1 base from J, with 8 bases between. The CDR3 loop spans 11 amino acids. In DNA, the CDR3 is TGCAGCGGCGGACAGTCCTACGAGCAGTACTTC. Encoded protein: CSGGQSYEQYF.

The V and J genes are TRBV3-1 and TRBJ1-2, with D possibly TRBD1 on 5 matching bases. V was pared by 0 bases and J by 8 bases, with 7 bases between. This CDR3 is built from 12 residues. Germline V gene lookup returns CDR1 LGHDT and CDR2 YNNKEL (reference sequence). The CDR3 is CASSQDNRGYTF. DNA for the CDR3: TGTGCCAGCAGCCAAGATAACAGGGGCTACACCTTC.

This chain connects TRBV20-1 to TRBJ1-2, with 9 bases lining up with TRBD1. This CDR3 comprises 12 residues. Trimming removed 5 bases from V and 10 bases from J; junction bases left unmatched: 8. Germline V gives CDR1 DFQATT, CDR2 SNEGSKA (reference sequence). Here the CDR3 reads CSAYTGTGIYTF. As DNA, the CDR3 is TGCAGTGCTTACACCGGGACAGGGATCTACACCTTC.

Regarding this clonotype: This CDR3 fails to terminate in the conserved phenylalanine or tryptophan, so it likely reflects a read error. The genes are TRBV19 and TRBJ1-1; maybe TRBD1 (6 bases). Per the germline V gene, CDR1 is LNHDA and CDR2 is SQIVND (reference sequence). Trimming removed 7 bases at V and 5 bases at J, with 17 bases between. The CDR3 loop spans 14 amino acids. The CDR3 DNA follows: TGTGCCAGTATATCGCAGGGGCGAGTAACTGAAGCTTTCTCT. Residues: CASISQGRVTEAFS.

The chain employs TRBV3-1 and TRBJ2-7, with 8 bases fitting TRBD1. V was pared by 1 base and J by 4 bases, with 6 bases of the junction left unmatched. The CDR3 runs 15 residues. Germline V lookup: CDR1 LGHDT, CDR2 YNNKEL (reference sequence). CDR3 amino acids: CASSQASGGEYEQYF. As DNA, the CDR3 is TGTGCCAGCAGCCAAGCATCAGGGGGCGAGTACGAGCAGTACTTC.

This clonotype was counted at least ten times. This sequence joins TRBV6-5 and TRBJ1-1; D is unresolved. The CDR3 runs 15 residues. The V end lost 0 bases, the J end lost 3 bases, and 11 bases lay between the germline ends. Germline V lookup: CDR1 MNHEY, CDR2 SVGAGI. The CDR3 DNA sequence: TGTGCCAGCAGTTACTCGGAGGCCCAGGACACTGAAGCTTTCTTT. Its protein product is CASSYSEAQDTEAFF.

This clonotype showed up just a few times. This sequence joins TRBV20-1 and TRBJ2-3, with D uncertain. Germline values: CDR1 DFQATT, CDR2 SNEGSKA (reference sequence). V shed 5 bases and J shed 6 bases, with 18 bases lying between them. The CDR3 loop spans 14 amino acids. The CDR3 protein is CSAVRPPASDTQYF. In nucleotides, the CDR3 is TGCAGTGCTGTAAGACCCCCGGCCTCGGATACGCAGTATTTT.

There are many counts of this clonotype. The genes are TRBV12-3 or TRBV12-4 and TRBJ2-7, with D possibly called TRBD1 or TRBD2 (5 bases each). This CDR3 spans 13 amino acids. With 2 bases removed from V and 6 bases from J, the gap between germline ends came to 11 bases. CDR3 in DNA: TGTGCCAGCAGTTTAAGGGACCGGTCCGAGCAGTACTTC. Protein product: CASSLRDRSEQYF.